The clone carrying this TCR beta chain was counted a few times. These data originate in a study of blood T cell repertoires in COVID-19. Study in general: Collection of acute and convalescent COVID-19 samples took place in the United States, Italy and Spain. T cells, B-cell-depleted T cells, or PBMCs provided the cDNA or gDNA that served as material.

Trimming left V 3 bases short and J 5 bases short, with 16 bases between. Germline V gene sequence: CDR1 MNHNS, CDR2 SASEGT. This CDR3 has 15 residues. Original analysis: From reference gene primer amplification, estimates of nucleated cell counts were derived. Produced via immunoSEQ multiplex PCR; TCRdb's table is partial and in-frame only. V and J calls and clone size follow that table, whereas D and trimming were derived from the DNA. This table has approximately 260,000 clones, approximately 83% appearing once. The J gene is TRBJ1-2, the V gene TRBV6-1, with a weak D call TRBD1 (5 bases). The sample comprised peripheral blood. This clonotype originated in a woman aged 70-85 years with acute or convalescent COVID-19. The CDR3 is CASSDGAGPQYGYTF. DNA for the CDR3: TGTGCCAGCAGTGACGGCGCAGGGCCACAATATGGCTACACCTTC.